The 23 T cell receptor beta chains reported below all come from one sample, sequenced in a study of T and B cells in COVID-19 patients. TRB rearrangements were amplified by multiplex PCR with BIOMED2 TRB-A/B primers. TCRdb independently ran MiXCR on the multiplex PCR reads; one entry per CDR3 protein. The sample has 7,000 to 9,500 distinct CDR3 sequences, more than 20% seen once. Blood genomic DNA input for TRB amplification was about 250-500 ng. The sample consisted of blood. The receptors were sampled from a human donor who had recovered from COVID-19.

This clonotype has just one count. Germline and junction disagree at one end, which may indicate a read error. The chain couples TRBV6-1 to TRBJ1-2; TRBD1 agrees at 7 bases. CDR1 is MNHNS and CDR2 is SASEGT in the germline V gene. CDR3 length: 13 amino acids. The CDR3 spells CATLPGGGYGHTF. The CDR3 DNA reads TGTGCCACTCTACCCGGAGGGGGCTATGGCCACACCTTC.

This clonotype was seen only a few times. The chain recombines TRBV7-9 with TRBJ2-5; 12 bases agree with TRBD1. This CDR3 region has 16 residues. Losses at the gene ends were 5 bases for V and 5 bases for J; bases not matched to a gene: 9. Germline loops: CDR1 SEHNR, CDR2 FQNEAQ (reference sequence). CDR3 amino acids: CASSLGTGGGRETQYF. In nucleotides, the CDR3 is TGTGCCAGCAGCCTCGGGACAGGGGGCGGCCGGGAGACCCAGTACTTC. The full variable domain, its missing parts supplied by reference TRBV7-9 and TRBJ2-5, is DTGVSQNPRHKITKRGQNVTFRCDPISEHNRLYWYRQTLGQGPEFLTYFQNEAQLEKSRLLSDRFSAERPKGSFSTLEIQRTEQGDSAMYLCASSLGTGGGRETQYFGPGTRLLVL.

Relative to its sample, this clonotype is medium-sized. The J gene is TRBJ2-3, the V gene TRBV6-6; D may match TRBD1 or TRBD2 (5 bases each). This CDR3 is built from 15 residues. V lost 3 bases, J lost 2 bases, and 12 bases lay in between. Germline V gene sequence: CDR1 MNHNY, CDR2 SVGAGI (reference sequence). Written as DNA, the CDR3 is TGTGCCAGCAGTTATGGTGGGGGAATCACAGATACGCAGTATTTT. Protein product: CASSYGGGITDTQYF.

This clonotype was found many times. The rearrangement uses TRBV27 and TRBJ1-1; 7 nucleotides agree with TRBD1. Germline trimming cut 4 bases from V and 6 bases from J; bases unmatched to any gene: 17. Germline V gene lookup returns CDR1 MNHEY and CDR2 SMNVEV (reference sequence). This CDR3 has 17 residues. The CDR3 spells CASSSGTVQVAAAEAFF. The CDR3 DNA is TGTGCCAGCAGTTCCGGGACAGTTCAGGTCGCGGCCGCTGAAGCTTTCTTT.

Within the sample, this clonotype is medium-sized (0.01 to 0.1%). The chain couples TRBV27 to TRBJ1-2; 7 bases are shared with TRBD1. J was trimmed by 8 bases and V by 5 bases; bases with no gene match: 8. There are 13 residues in the CDR3. Germline V gene sequence: CDR1 MNHEY, CDR2 SMNVEV (reference sequence). The CDR3 region is CASSAQGERGYTF. CDR3 sequence (DNA): TGTGCCAGCAGTGCCCAGGGGGAGAGGGGCTACACCTTC.

This clonotype appeared a few times. V gene TRBV14 combines with J gene TRBJ2-3, with 9 bases matching TRBD2. This CDR3 contains 17 residues. Germline V gene data show CDR1 as SGHDN and CDR2 as FVKESK. J gave up 4 bases and V 2 bases, and 10 bases lay outside the gene matches. CDR3 protein: CASSQILSGGRADTQYF. For the CDR3, the DNA is TGTGCCAGCAGCCAAATCCTGAGCGGGGGGCGGGCAGATACGCAGTATTTT. Full variable domain (rest looked up from reference TRBV14 and TRBJ2-3): EAGVTQFPSHSVIEKGQTVTLRCDPISGHDNLYWYRRVMGKEIKFLLHFVKESKQDESGMPNNRFLAERTGGTYSTLKVQPAELEDSGVYFCASSQILSGGRADTQYFGPGTRLTVL.

This clonotype is medium-sized in the sample. This chain links TRBV19 with TRBJ1-1, with D perhaps matching TRBD1 (5 bases). This CDR3 has 15 amino acids. Deletions cut 3 bases from V and 8 bases from J, with 19 bases between. The germline CDR1 and CDR2 sequences are LNHDA and SQIVND (reference sequence). The CDR3 bases are TGTGCCAGTAGTATGGGGACGGGAGCAGGGTCCGAAGCTTTCTTT. Protein: CASSMGTGAGSEAFF. Full variable domain (outside the CDR3, taken from reference TRBV19 and TRBJ1-1): DGGITQSPKYLFRKEGQNVTLSCEQNLNHDAMYWYRQDPGQGLRLIYYSQIVNDFQKGDIAEGYSVSREKKESFPLTVTSAQKNPTAFYLCASSMGTGAGSEAFFGQGTRLTVV.

For this clonotype: One end of the junction fails to match germline, which may point to a read error. The chain has TRBV5-6 and TRBJ2-5; D is tentatively TRBD1 or TRBD2 (5 bases each). CDR1 and CDR2 from the germline V gene are SGHDT and YYEEEE. The CDR3 has 11 residues. The CDR3 loop is CASSSTRDLFF. In DNA form, the CDR3 reads TGTGCCAGCAGCTCTACACGGGACCTCTTTTTC.

This clonotype is medium-sized (0.01 to 0.1%) within its sample. The chain uses TRBV18 and TRBJ1-4; possible D gene TRBD1, 5 bases. The length of the CDR3 is 15 residues. Germline CDR1 and CDR2: KGHSH and LQKENI. V gave up 1 base and J gave up 4 bases, with 10 bases separating them. The CDR3 coding sequence is TGTGCCAGCTCACCACAGCCGAGGGGTAATGAAAAACTGTTTTTT. Protein: CASSPQPRGNEKLFF.

By share of the sample, this clonotype is medium-sized. The chain recombines TRBV27 with TRBJ2-1; 9 bases line up with TRBD1. This CDR3 is built from 15 residues. The V gene end was trimmed by 3 bases and the J gene end by 4 bases; junction bases not matched to a gene: 4. Germline lookup yields CDR1 MNHEY and CDR2 SMNVEV (reference sequence). CDR3 sequence (DNA): TGTGCCAGCAGTTTGGACAGGGGCGAATACAATGAGCAGTTCTTC. Translated: CASSLDRGEYNEQFF.

Judged by abundance, this clonotype is medium-sized. The chain carries TRBV29-1 and TRBJ2-5, with 12 positions matching TRBD2. Germline V gene lookup returns CDR1 SQVTM and CDR2 ANQGSEA. There are 15 residues in the CDR3. V shed 4 bases and J 5 bases; nucleotides not matched to a gene: 8. CDR3 sequence (DNA): TGCAGCGTTGCTAGCGGGAGGGCCGTAGGGGAGACCCAGTACTTC. Residues: CSVASGRAVGETQYF.

There are a few counts of this clonotype. The V and J genes are TRBV6-1 and TRBJ2-7, with 9 bases aligning to TRBD1. Per the germline V gene, CDR1 is MNHNS and CDR2 is SASEGT. J was trimmed by 4 bases and V by 8 bases; bases with no gene match: 12. CDR3 length: 15 residues. CDR3 loop: CASSLVDRGLYEQYF. CDR3 nucleotide sequence: TGTGCCAGCTCCCTGGTGGACAGGGGATTATACGAGCAGTACTTC.

The chain is built from TRBV29-1 and TRBJ1-5; D may be TRBD1 (5 bases). This CDR3 comprises 13 residues. The V gene's germline CDR1 is SQVTM and CDR2 ANQGSEA. The CDR3 DNA reads TGCGCAGCGTTGAGGAGGGGTCGCTTGCCCCAGCATTTT. It specifies CAALRRGRLPQHF.

By share, this clonotype ranks as medium-sized. The rearrangement joins TRBV19 to TRBJ2-5, with 8 bases lining up with TRBD2. V gave up 1 base and J gave up 2 bases; unmatched junction bases: 6. Germline CDR1 and CDR2: LNHDA and SQIVND (reference sequence). This CDR3 comprises 16 residues. In nucleotides, the CDR3 is TGTGCCAGTAGTATAGGGGGTAGCGGGATTCAAGAGACCCAGTACTTC. It encodes CASSIGGSGIQETQYF.

The rearrangement joins TRBV5-6 to TRBJ1-1; no firm D call. V gave up 0 bases and J gave up 1 base, with 19 bases separating them. CDR1 and CDR2 (germline): SGHDT, YYEEEE. This CDR3 has 18 residues. CDR3 in amino acids: CASSLDLYKVTENTEAFF. DNA of the CDR3: TGTGCCAGCAGCTTGGATTTATATAAGGTAACGGAGAACACTGAAGCTTTCTTT.

By sample fraction, this clonotype is medium-sized. The chain links TRBV19 to TRBJ2-7; D gene uncertain. This CDR3 has 15 residues. V lost 3 bases and J 6 bases, leaving 18 bases between the germline ends. Germline V lookup: CDR1 LNHDA, CDR2 SQIVND (reference sequence). The CDR3 loop reads CASSITPRTIGEQYF. The CDR3 DNA sequence: TGTGCCAGTAGTATTACCCCTCGCACCATAGGCGAGCAGTACTTC.

The rearrangement links TRBV7-3 to TRBJ2-7; 12 bases line up with TRBD2. Germline CDR1 reads SGHTA; CDR2 reads FQGTGA. This CDR3 is built from 15 residues. The V gene end was trimmed by 5 bases and the J gene end by 3 bases; junction bases not matched to a gene: 5. The CDR3 DNA sequence: TGTGCCAGCAGCAAGACTAGCGGGAGATACTACGAGCAGTACTTC. Residues: CASSKTSGRYYEQYF.

This clonotype came up many times. This chain joins TRBV18 and TRBJ1-4; the match to TRBD1 covers 7 bases. Germline loops: CDR1 KGHSH, CDR2 LQKENI. V lost 6 bases, J lost 8 bases, and 12 bases stayed unmatched. CDR3 size: 15 residues. In nucleotides, the CDR3 is TGTGCCAGCTCCAGGAGGGGGCTAGGAGAGGAAAAACTGTTTTTT. Encoded protein: CASSRRGLGEEKLFF.

In its sample, this clonotype is medium-sized (0.01 to 0.1%). The V and J genes are TRBV5-5 and TRBJ2-7, with D possibly TRBD2 on 6 matching bases. Germline CDR1 is SGHKS and CDR2 is YYEKEE (reference sequence). The CDR3 is 11 residues long. Trimming removed 6 bases at V and 3 bases at J, with 7 bases between. CDR3 in amino acids: CASKGGYEQYF. The CDR3 coding sequence is TGTGCCAGCAAGGGAGGCTACGAGCAGTACTTC.

This clonotype has more than one count but fewer than ten. The V call is TRBV28, the J call TRBJ2-1; 11 bases map to TRBD2. Per the germline V gene, CDR1 is MDHEN and CDR2 is SYDVKM. V lost 5 bases and J lost 5; bases outside the gene matches: 5. This CDR3 is built from 15 residues. The CDR3 sequence is CASSRTSGRDNEQFF. The CDR3 region has the DNA TGTGCCAGCAGTAGGACTAGCGGGCGAGACAATGAGCAGTTCTTC.

The chain is built from TRBV5-1 and TRBJ1-1, with D perhaps TRBD1 (6 bases). Trimming cost V 1 base and J 4 bases, with 11 bases left between them. The V gene's germline CDR1 is SGHRS and CDR2 YFSETQ. The CDR3 extends over 14 amino acids. In DNA, the CDR3 is TGCGCCAGCAGCTTGCGTACAGGGACCACTGAAGCTTTCTTT. Translation: CASSLRTGTTEAFF.

For this clonotype: At one end the junction does not follow the germline gene, possibly because of a read error. The V call is TRBV28, the J call TRBJ2-3; 15 bases fit TRBD2. The germline gives CDR1 MDHEN, CDR2 SYDVKM. This CDR3 is 17 amino acids long. CDR3 residues: CVSSPGLAGGPTDTQYF. CDR3 sequence (DNA): TGTGTCAGCAGCCCCGGACTAGCGGGAGGGCCCACAGATACGCAGTATTTT.

The chain is built from TRBV28 and TRBJ2-7; D not resolved. V gave up 4 bases and J gave up 6 bases, with 16 bases separating them. The CDR3 is 14 residues long. The germline V gene has CDR1 MDHEN and CDR2 SYDVKM. As DNA, the CDR3 is TGTGCCAGCAGTTCATCATACCCCCTGGCCGAGCAGTACTTC. Translation gives CASSSSYPLAEQYF.